Listed below are T cell receptor beta chains from one sample, sequenced in a study of blood T cell repertoires in COVID-19. TCRdb keeps only in-frame clones here, not all; method: immunoSEQ multiplex PCR. The repertoire holds 15,000 to 20,000 clones, with around 80% as singletons. Input material: peripheral blood. The receptors stem from a man aged 40-55 years with active or convalescent COVID-19. The CDR3 runs from the conserved cysteine through the conserved F or W. D genes are given only for firm matches. A clone size is listed for some rows: how often the clone was seen (once, few, many), or a class if it is expanded.

TRBJ1-2 | . | . | TRBV18 | CASSPPQQVKGYTF | TGTGCCAGCTCACCACCGCAACAGGTGAAGGGCTACACCTTC
TRBJ2-1 | . | . | TRBV30 | CAWSQGSSYNEQFF | TGTGCCTGGAGTCAGGGATCCTCCTACAATGAGCAGTTCTTC
TRBJ1-3 | TRBD1 | . | TRBV9 | CASSATGVGGNTIYF | TGTGCCAGCAGCGCTACAGGGGTAGGTGGAAACACCATATATTTT
TRBJ1-1 | TRBD1 | . | TRBV7-6 | CASSLGDRGFVEAFF | TGTGCCAGCAGCTTAGGAGACAGGGGTTTTGTTGAAGCTTTCTTT
TRBJ1-1 | . | . | TRBV25-1 | CASSERGGTEAFF | TGTGCCAGCAGTGAACGAGGGGGCACTGAAGCTTTCTTT
TRBJ2-3 | . | large | TRBV27 | CASSLGSGIDTQYF | TGTGCCAGCAGTTTGGGTTCAGGGATAGATACGCAGTATTTT
TRBJ1-1 | TRBD1 | . | TRBV7-6 | CASSFTGGSTEAFF | TGTGCCAGCAGCTTCACAGGGGGGAGCACTGAAGCTTTCTTT
TRBJ1-5 | TRBD1 | . | TRBV2 | CASSESGQNSNQPQHF | TGTGCCAGCAGTGAATCGGGACAGAATAGCAATCAGCCCCAGCATTTT
TRBJ1-1 | TRBD1 | few | TRBV5-1 | CASSPGGLVTEAFF | TGCGCCAGCAGCCCAGGGGGTTTGGTCACTGAAGCTTTCTTT
TRBJ2-5 | . | . | TRBV6-5 | CASSYNGGETQYF | TGTGCCAGCAGTTACAACGGGGGTGAGACCCAGTACTTC
TRBJ2-1 | . | . | TRBV19 | CASSTLGVYNEQFF | TGTGCCAGTAGTACCCTCGGGGTTTACAATGAGCAGTTCTTC
TRBJ2-7 | . | . | TRBV7-9 | CASSHAGGRGAYEQYF | TGTGCCAGCAGCCACGCAGGTGGCAGGGGGGCCTACGAGCAGTACTTC
TRBJ1-4 | TRBD1 | . | TRBV28 | CASSLFGQGVSEKLFF | TGTGCCAGCAGTTTATTCGGACAGGGCGTAAGTGAAAAACTGTTTTTT
TRBJ1-5 | . | . | TRBV2 | CASLKGGDSNQPQHF | TGTGCCAGCTTAAAAGGGGGAGATAGCAATCAGCCCCAGCATTTT
TRBJ1-2 | . | . | TRBV27 | CASSYGPGTLRGYTF | TGTGCCAGCAGCTACGGACCCGGGACTCTCCGCGGCTACACCTTC
TRBJ2-7 | . | . | TRBV2 | CASTLKYEQYF | TGTGCCAGCACCCTAAAATACGAGCAGTACTTC
TRBJ1-2 | . | . | TRBV5-6 | CASSFFRNYGYTF | TGTGCCAGCAGCTTTTTCCGTAACTATGGCTACACCTTC
TRBJ1-2 | TRBD1 | . | TRBV18 | CASSPTGDGYTF | TGTGCCAGCTCACCAACAGGGGACGGCTACACCTTC
TRBJ2-2 | . | . | TRBV19 | CASSTQNTGELFF | TGTGCCAGTAGTACACAGAACACCGGGGAGCTGTTTTTT
TRBJ2-5 | . | . | TRBV11-1 | CASGLSWKETQYF | TGTGCCAGCGGACTCAGTTGGAAAGAGACCCAGTACTTC
TRBJ2-7 | . | few | TRBV30 | CAWSFGPGVGEQYF | TGTGCCTGGAGCTTTGGTCCAGGGGTGGGCGAGCAGTACTTC
TRBJ1-2 | . | . | TRBV7-2 | CASRPFGGPNDYGYTF | TGTGCCAGCAGGCCTTTTGGTGGCCCCAACGACTATGGCTACACCTTC
TRBJ2-7 | . | . | TRBV6-5 | CASSPSRAYYEQYF | TGTGCCAGCAGTCCATCCAGGGCCTACTACGAGCAGTACTTC
TRBJ1-2 | . | . | TRBV6-2/TRBV6-3 | CASSYLGSGYTF | TGTGCCAGCAGTTACCTCGGGTCTGGCTACACCTTC
TRBJ1-5 | TRBD1 | few | TRBV28 | CASSRTGDRNQPQHF | TGTGCCAGCAGTAGGACAGGGGATCGCAATCAGCCCCAGCATTTT
TRBJ1-5 | TRBD1 | . | TRBV19 | CATSTGNVDQPQHF | TGTGCCACCTCGACAGGGAACGTAGATCAGCCCCAGCATTTT
TRBJ2-1 | TRBD2 | few | TRBV3-1/TRBV3-2 | CASSQDYGGGREQFF | TGTGCCAGCAGCCAAGATTACGGGGGGGGGCGTGAGCAGTTCTTC
TRBJ1-4 | . | . | TRBV27 | CASSLGARDGFHANEKLFF | TGTGCCAGCAGTTTGGGGGCCAGGGATGGGTTTCACGCTAATGAAAAACTGTTTTTT
TRBJ1-1 | TRBD1 | . | TRBV5-6 | CASSLPRDRGLSTEAFF | TGTGCCAGCAGCTTGCCCCGGGACAGGGGGCTGTCCACTGAAGCTTTCTTT
TRBJ1-2 | . | . | TRBV15 | CATSRVLQGNRGGYTF | TGTGCCACCAGCAGAGTGCTACAGGGCAATAGGGGTGGCTACACCTTC
TRBJ1-5 | TRBD1 | . | TRBV4-1 | CASSQEPGQSSNQPQHF | TGCGCCAGCAGCCAAGAGCCGGGACAGTCTTCCAATCAGCCCCAGCATTTT
TRBJ1-1 | TRBD1 | . | TRBV10-3 | CAISRQGRNTEAFF | TGTGCCATCAGTAGACAGGGCAGGAACACTGAAGCTTTCTTT
TRBJ1-2 | . | . | TRBV6-5 | CASSYGGDDNYGYTF | TGTGCCAGCAGTTACGGGGGGGATGATAACTATGGCTACACCTTC
TRBJ2-1 | . | . | TRBV29-1 | CSVEGYGLNEQFF | TGCAGCGTTGAAGGGTATGGGCTCAATGAGCAGTTCTTC
TRBJ1-2 | TRBD1 | . | TRBV9 | CASSVGGGGVLYGYTF | TGTGCCAGCAGCGTAGGAGGGGGCGGAGTACTCTATGGCTACACCTTC
TRBJ1-1 | . | . | TRBV7-9 | CASSFQDRTEAFF | TGTGCCAGCAGCTTCCAGGATCGCACTGAAGCTTTCTTT
TRBJ2-5 | TRBD2 | few | TRBV10-2 | CASRPGLAGSETQYF | TGCGCCAGCAGACCGGGACTAGCGGGGTCAGAGACCCAGTACTTC
TRBJ2-5 | . | . | TRBV5-6 | CASSNKPRRGETQYF | TGTGCCAGCAGCAATAAGCCGAGGAGAGGGGAGACCCAGTACTTC
TRBJ1-2 | . | . | TRBV9 | CASSIGGGAYGYTF | TGTGCCAGCAGCATCGGCGGGGGGGCATACGGCTACACCTTC
TRBJ2-1 | . | . | TRBV20-1 | CSASSGSYNEQFF | TGCAGTGCTAGTAGCGGCTCCTACAATGAGCAGTTCTTC
TRBJ2-7 | TRBD2 | . | TRBV2 | CASRGTSGGYEQYF | TGTGCCAGCAGGGGGACTAGCGGGGGTTACGAGCAGTACTTC
TRBJ2-2 | . | . | TRBV7-8 | CASSPTVPGELFF | TGTGCCAGCAGCCCTACCGTTCCGGGGGAGCTGTTTTTT
TRBJ1-5 | TRBD1 | . | TRBV6-6 | CASSPQRTGIGSNQPQHF | TGTGCCAGCAGTCCCCAGCGGACAGGGATTGGGAGCAATCAGCCCCAGCATTTT
TRBJ2-5 | . | . | TRBV5-1 | CASSPASQGRETQYF | TGCGCCAGCAGCCCAGCCTCACAGGGTAGGGAGACCCAGTACTTC
TRBJ1-5 | . | . | TRBV9 | CASSSEYSNQPQHF | TGTGCCAGCAGTTCGGAGTATAGCAATCAGCCCCAGCATTTT
TRBJ1-1 | . | . | TRBV18 | CASSPRQEMNTEAFF | TGTGCCAGCTCACCCCGACAGGAGATGAACACTGAAGCTTTCTTT
TRBJ1-2 | . | . | TRBV5-4 | CASSFPNYGYTF | TGTGCCAGCAGCTTCCCAAACTATGGCTACACCTTC
TRBJ2-3 | TRBD2 | . | TRBV5-4 | CASSLRGGEDTQYF | TGTGCCAGCAGCTTGCGGGGGGGCGAAGATACGCAGTATTTT
TRBJ2-1 | . | . | TRBV11-2 | CASRPRGGSYNEQFF | TGTGCCAGCAGGCCGAGGGGGGGGTCCTACAATGAGCAGTTCTTC
TRBJ1-1 | TRBD1 | . | TRBV7-3 | CASSLSGGRTEAFF | TGTGCCAGCAGCTTATCAGGGGGTCGCACTGAAGCTTTCTTT
TRBJ1-2 | . | . | TRBV5-4 | CASSLANSFYGYTF | TGTGCCAGCAGCTTGGCCAACAGTTTCTATGGCTACACCTTC
TRBJ2-1 | . | . | TRBV19 | CATARDFYNEQFF | TGTGCCACCGCTCGGGACTTCTACAATGAGCAGTTCTTC
TRBJ2-1 | . | . | TRBV4-3 | CASSQDRQGNEQFF | TGCGCCAGCAGCCAAGATCGGCAGGGTAATGAGCAGTTCTTC
TRBJ2-1 | TRBD1 | . | TRBV24-1 | CATSDPGTANNEQFF | TGTGCCACCAGTGACCCCGGGACAGCGAACAATGAGCAGTTCTTC
TRBJ2-3 | TRBD1 | . | TRBV4-1 | CASSRPGQGDADTQYF | TGCGCCAGCAGCCGTCCGGGACAGGGAGACGCAGATACGCAGTATTTT